The following is a T cell receptor beta chain sequence with its context. This beta chain is a stray sequence in a library constructed for alpha chains; its clone size is not meaningful. MiXCR, applied by TCRdb to the RT-PCR reads, yields one record per CDR3 protein. The sample comprises roughly 6,000 distinct CDR3 sequences, approximately 93% of which are singletons, and around 8% rests with the top ten. Germline V lookup: CDR1 MNHEY, CDR2 SVGAGI. CDR3 length equals 16 residues. Trimming removed 2 bases from V and 0 bases from J, with 14 bases in between. The receptor comes from a female donor in good health, serving as a healthy control. V is TRBV6-5 and J is TRBJ2-7; D may be TRBD1 (5 bases). Sequences were obtained from memory CD4+ T cells from blood. The CDR3 protein is CASSYVQGWSSYEQYF. The CDR3 nucleotides are TGTGCCAGCAGTTACGTGCAGGGTTGGTCCTCCTACGAGCAGTACTTC.